The T cell receptor (beta chain) described here comes from a study of blood T cells in healthy people across ages. Researchers isolated at least 6 million PBMCs per sample. Trimming took 0 bases from V and 8 from J, leaving 5 bases between them. The CDR3 is 12 residues long. In germline, CDR1 is MNHEY, CDR2 SMNVEV (reference sequence). A second PCR of 7 to 11 cycles used a sample-barcoded 5' primer and a J-beta primer mix. MiXCR, applied by TCRdb to the 5' RACE reads, yields one record per CDR3 protein. Among 1.4 million to 1.5 million distinct CDR3 sequences listed, 40% to 50% were seen once. This clonotype was seen only a few times.

The clonotype was recovered from a young woman in good health. The sequencing input was blood. The chain recombines TRBV27 with TRBJ2-1; D is undetermined. CDR3 sequence: CASSLSTDEQFF. As DNA, the CDR3 is TGTGCCAGCAGTTTATCAACGGATGAGCAGTTCTTC.